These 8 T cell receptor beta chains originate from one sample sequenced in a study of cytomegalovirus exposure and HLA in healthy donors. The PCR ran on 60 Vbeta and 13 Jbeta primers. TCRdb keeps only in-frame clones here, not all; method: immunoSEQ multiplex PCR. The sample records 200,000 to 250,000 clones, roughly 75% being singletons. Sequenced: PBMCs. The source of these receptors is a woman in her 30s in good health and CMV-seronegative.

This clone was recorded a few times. The CDR3 bases are TGTGCCAGCACCCCAAGGACTAGCGGGGGTTTTACCTACGAGCAGTACTTC. It specifies CASTPRTSGGFTYEQYF. The chain couples TRBV7-8 to TRBJ2-7; 13 bases line up with TRBD2. This CDR3 is built from 17 residues. Trimming removed 7 bases from V and 2 bases from J; junction bases left unmatched: 11. Germline assignment: CDR1 SGHVS and CDR2 FQNEAQ.

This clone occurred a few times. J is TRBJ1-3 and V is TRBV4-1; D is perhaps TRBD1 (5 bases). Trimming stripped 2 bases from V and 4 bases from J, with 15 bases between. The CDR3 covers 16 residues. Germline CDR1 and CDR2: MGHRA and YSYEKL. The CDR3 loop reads CASSQRGLEGGNTIYF. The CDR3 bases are TGCGCCAGCAGCCAAAGGGGTTTGGAAGGCGGAAACACCATATATTTT.

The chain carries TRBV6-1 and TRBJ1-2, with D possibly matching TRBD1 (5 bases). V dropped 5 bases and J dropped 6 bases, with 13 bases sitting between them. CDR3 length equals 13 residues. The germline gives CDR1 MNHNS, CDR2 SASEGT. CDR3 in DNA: TGTGCCAGCAGTCTCGACAGATTTAATGGCTACACCTTC. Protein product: CASSLDRFNGYTF.

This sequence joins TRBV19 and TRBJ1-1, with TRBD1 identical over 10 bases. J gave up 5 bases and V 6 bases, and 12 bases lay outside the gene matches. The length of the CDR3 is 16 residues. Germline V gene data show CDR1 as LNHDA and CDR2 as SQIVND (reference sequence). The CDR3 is CASSRGGGTGATEAFF. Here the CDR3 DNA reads TGTGCCAGTAGCCGCGGGGGGGGGACAGGGGCTACTGAAGCTTTCTTT.

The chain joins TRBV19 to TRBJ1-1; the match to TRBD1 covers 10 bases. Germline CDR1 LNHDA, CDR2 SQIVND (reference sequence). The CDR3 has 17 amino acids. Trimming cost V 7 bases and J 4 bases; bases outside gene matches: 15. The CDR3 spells CASTSGTGDPSSTEAFF. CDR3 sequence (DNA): TGTGCCAGTACCTCCGGGACAGGGGATCCCTCGAGCACTGAAGCTTTCTTT.

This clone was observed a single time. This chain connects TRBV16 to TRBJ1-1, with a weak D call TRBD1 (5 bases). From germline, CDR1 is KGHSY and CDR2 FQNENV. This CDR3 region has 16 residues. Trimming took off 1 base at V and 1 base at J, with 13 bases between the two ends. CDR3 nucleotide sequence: TGTGCCAGCAGCCAATGGGGCGTGGGCTCGAACACTGAAGCTTTCTTT. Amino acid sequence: CASSQWGVGSNTEAFF.

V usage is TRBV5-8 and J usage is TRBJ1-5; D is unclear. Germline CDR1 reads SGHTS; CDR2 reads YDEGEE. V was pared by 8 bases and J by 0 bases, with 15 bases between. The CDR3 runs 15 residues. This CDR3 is CASEGRVNSNQPQHF. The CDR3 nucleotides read TGTGCCAGTGAAGGTCGGGTGAATAGCAATCAGCCCCAGCATTTT.

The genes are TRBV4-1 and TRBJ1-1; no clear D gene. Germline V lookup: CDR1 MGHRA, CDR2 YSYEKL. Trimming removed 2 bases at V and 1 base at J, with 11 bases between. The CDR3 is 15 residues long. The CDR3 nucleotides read TGCGCCAGCAGCCAAAGACTTAACGAGAACACTGAAGCTTTCTTT. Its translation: CASSQRLNENTEAFF.